A single sample gave rise to the 26 T cell receptor beta chains below, sequenced in a study of CD8+ T cells in alopecia areata. Noted treatment: oral pan-JAK inhibitor, 5-10 mg twice daily. Sequencing templates came from extracted RNA that was reverse transcribed into cDNA. Produced via immunoSEQ multiplex PCR; TCRdb's table is partial and in-frame only. The sample gives over 150,000 clones, 55% to 70% of which show up once; about 5.5% is in the top ten. The specimen was CD4+ T cells sorted from blood, collected at week 24, from a patient treated with tofacitinib. These receptor sequences come from a human donor with alopecia areata.

This clone was counted at least ten times. This rearrangement joins TRBV7-9 to TRBJ1-1, with TRBD1 matching over 8 bases. The J segment lost 3 bases and the V segment lost 5 bases, leaving 2 bases of the junction unmatched. Germline V lookup: CDR1 SEHNR, CDR2 FQNEAQ (reference sequence). The CDR3 contains 13 residues. The DNA for the CDR3 is TGTGCCAGCAGCAGACAGGGGTACACTGAAGCTTTCTTT. It yields the protein CASSRQGYTEAFF.

The chain links TRBV5-1 to TRBJ2-1; 8 bases line up with TRBD1. CDR3 length: 14 amino acids. Germline V CDR1 and CDR2: SGHRS, YFSETQ. The J segment lost 6 bases and the V segment lost 7 bases, leaving 9 bases of the junction unmatched. CDR3 amino acids: CASSSGQVLNEQFF. In DNA form, the CDR3 reads TGCGCCAGCTCCTCGGGACAGGTCCTCAATGAGCAGTTCTTC. Using reference TRBV5-1 and TRBJ2-1 for the parts outside the CDR3, the full variable domain is KAGVTQTPRYLIKTRGQQVTLSCSPISGHRSVSWYQQTPGQGLQFLFEYFSETQRNKGNFPGRFSGRQFSNSRSEMNVSTLELGDSALYLCASSSGQVLNEQFFGPGTRLTVL.

The V call is TRBV7-8, the J call TRBJ2-1; 10 bases line up with TRBD1. Per germline, CDR1 SGHVS and CDR2 FQNEAQ. V shed 5 bases, J shed 7 bases, and the junction held 23 bases outside the gene matches. The CDR3 loop spans 20 amino acids. DNA for the CDR3: TGTGCCAGCAGCAAAAGGCCCGGGACAGGGGCGAATCAACTCAGAAATGAGCAGTTCTTC. Its translation is CASSKRPGTGANQLRNEQFF.

V gene TRBV4-3 combines with J gene TRBJ2-3, with 8 positions matching TRBD2. Germline loops: CDR1 LGHNA, CDR2 YSLEER. The V gene end was trimmed by 4 bases and the J gene end by 6 bases; junction bases not matched to a gene: 6. This CDR3 comprises 14 residues. The CDR3 sequence: CASSPGGAADTQYF. CDR3 DNA sequence: TGCGCCAGCAGCCCGGGGGGGGCGGCGGATACGCAGTATTTT.

The chain joins TRBV2 to TRBJ1-3; D gene ambiguous. Germline CDR1 is SNHLY and CDR2 is FYNNEI. The V gene lost 4 bases and the J gene lost 4 bases, with 5 bases spanning the gap. This CDR3 contains 12 residues. CDR3 in DNA: TGTGCCAGCAGTGTCGAGGGAAACACCATATATTTT. This translates into CASSVEGNTIYF. Full variable domain (missing parts from reference TRBV2 and TRBJ1-3): EPEVTQTPSHQVTQMGQEVILRCVPISNHLYFYWYRQILGQKVEFLVSFYNNEISEKSEIFDDQFSVERPDGSNFTLKIRSTKLEDSAMYFCASSVEGNTIYFGEGSWLTVV.

J is TRBJ1-1 and V is TRBV18; D call uncertain. Per the germline V gene, CDR1 is KGHSH and CDR2 is LQKENI. The CDR3 runs to 15 residues. The ends were cut back, 3 bases at V and 4 bases at J, with 15 bases in the middle. CDR3 amino acids: CASSPESTGVTEAFF. CDR3 coding DNA: TGTGCCAGCTCACCGGAGAGTACGGGAGTCACTGAAGCTTTCTTT. Drawing the rest from reference TRBV18 and TRBJ1-1, the complete variable domain is NAGVMQNPRHLVRRRGQEARLRCSPMKGHSHVYWYRQLPEEGLKFMVYLQKENIIDESGMPKERFSAEFPKEGPSILRIQQVVRGDSAAYFCASSPESTGVTEAFFGQGTRLTVV.

The CDR3: CASNLGQGMSYEQYF. The CDR3 coding sequence is TGTGCCAGCAACCTAGGACAGGGGATGTCCTACGAGCAGTACTTC. J is TRBJ2-7 and V is TRBV7-2; 9 bases align to TRBD1. Trimming removed 7 bases from V and 1 base from J; junction bases left unmatched: 8. Per germline, CDR1 SGHTA and CDR2 FQGNSA. The CDR3 length is 15 residues.

This clone was counted only a few times. The rearrangement joins TRBV10-3 to TRBJ2-7, with TRBD2 identical over 9 bases. The CDR3 contains 15 residues. Looked up from germline, CDR1 is ENHRY and CDR2 is SYGVKD. Losses at the gene ends were 2 bases for V and 3 bases for J; bases not matched to a gene: 5. The CDR3 DNA reads TGTGCCATCAGTGAGGCGTTACTAGCGGGCTACGAGCAGTACTTC. Protein: CAISEALLAGYEQYF.

The chain combines TRBV5-8 with TRBJ1-5; D is uncertain. CDR3 size: 16 residues. V gave up 4 bases and J gave up 2 bases, with 16 bases separating them. Looked up from germline, CDR1 is SGHTS and CDR2 is YDEGEE. The DNA for the CDR3 is TGTGCCAGCAGCCCTTTGTGGGGTACCGGCAATCAGCCCCAGCATTTT. Protein sequence: CASSPLWGTGNQPQHF.

The chain joins TRBV29-1 to TRBJ2-3, with D tentatively TRBD1 (5 bases). Germline V lookup: CDR1 SQVTM, CDR2 ANQGSEA. Trimming took 3 bases from V and 9 from J, leaving 7 bases between them. The CDR3 loop spans 10 amino acids. CDR3 protein: CSVDQGTQYF. The CDR3 DNA sequence: TGCAGCGTTGACCAGGGAACGCAGTATTTT.

The chain is built from TRBV29-1 and TRBJ1-1; D call uncertain. CDR1 and CDR2 (germline): SQVTM, ANQGSEA. The V gene lost 4 bases and the J gene lost 0 bases, with 18 bases spanning the gap. CDR3 size: 16 residues. The CDR3 is CSVAHPLVGLNTEAFF. In DNA form, the CDR3 reads TGCAGCGTTGCTCATCCTTTAGTCGGGTTGAACACTGAAGCTTTCTTT.

This clone has more than one count but fewer than ten. The chain combines TRBV29-1 with TRBJ2-7; 10 bases map to TRBD2. The CDR3 runs to 13 residues. Per germline, CDR1 SQVTM and CDR2 ANQGSEA. V dropped 7 bases and J dropped 4; count of bases not matched to a gene: 7. The CDR3 loop reads CSDIAGGAYEQYF. The CDR3 DNA follows: TGCAGCGATATAGCGGGAGGAGCTTACGAGCAGTACTTC.

This clone showed up just once. The chain carries TRBV2 and TRBJ2-5; 8 nucleotides match TRBD2. The germline V gene has CDR1 SNHLY and CDR2 FYNNEI. Trimming removed 4 bases from V and 5 bases from J; junction bases left unmatched: 6. This CDR3 has 14 amino acids. CDR3 region: CASSGLARRETQYF. CDR3 coding DNA: TGTGCCAGCAGTGGACTAGCGAGGAGGGAGACCCAGTACTTC.

In its sample, this clone was seen many times. This chain links TRBV10-3 with TRBJ1-1; no firm D call. Germline loops: CDR1 ENHRY, CDR2 SYGVKD. The CDR3 is 11 residues long. With 3 bases removed from V and 3 bases from J, the gap between germline ends came to 2 bases. This chain's CDR3 is CAISDYTEAFF. CDR3 DNA: TGTGCCATCAGTGATTACACTGAAGCTTTCTTT.

This chain uses TRBV5-1 with TRBJ2-3; a weak D match, TRBD2 (5 bases). The V gene's germline CDR1 is SGHRS and CDR2 YFSETQ. This CDR3 is 13 amino acids long. Trimming cost V 7 bases and J 0 bases, with 9 bases left between them. The CDR3 loop reads CASGSGSTDTQYF. The CDR3 DNA sequence: TGCGCCAGCGGGTCGGGAAGCACAGATACGCAGTATTTT.

The chain joins TRBV29-1 to TRBJ2-5; 8 bases map to TRBD1. Germline CDR1 and CDR2: SQVTM and ANQGSEA. Trimming removed 1 base from V and 4 bases from J; junction bases left unmatched: 2. The CDR3 consists of 13 residues. The CDR3: CSVEGQGIETQYF. CDR3 in DNA: TGCAGCGTTGAAGGACAGGGGATAGAGACCCAGTACTTC. Looking up the rest from reference TRBV29-1 and TRBJ2-5 gives the full variable domain: SAVISQKPSRDICQRGTSLTIQCQVDSQVTMMFWYRQQPGQSLTLIATANQGSEATYESGFVIDKFPISRPNLTFSTLTVSNMSPEDSSIYLCSVEGQGIETQYFGPGTRLLVL.

This CDR3 reads CASSREQQVGYGYTF. DNA of the CDR3: TGTGCCAGCAGTAGGGAACAGCAAGTTGGCTATGGCTACACCTTC. This chain uses TRBV6-1 with TRBJ1-2; D not certain. The length of the CDR3 is 15 residues. The V end lost 5 bases, the J end lost 4 bases, and 17 bases lay between the germline ends. The germline V gene has CDR1 MNHNS and CDR2 SASEGT.

This clone showed up just a few times. The chain carries TRBV5-6 and TRBJ1-1; unclear D gene. V dropped 3 bases and J dropped 1 base, with 4 bases sitting between them. The CDR3 runs 12 residues. In germline, CDR1 is SGHDT, CDR2 YYEEEE. The CDR3 DNA reads TGTGCCAGCAGCTCAGGGAACACTGAAGCTTTCTTT. Translating gives CASSSGNTEAFF.

This sequence joins TRBV30 and TRBJ2-7; either TRBD1 or TRBD2 may fit D (5 bases each). The CDR3 totals 13 residues. V shed 0 bases and J shed 6 bases, with 12 bases lying between them. Germline V gives CDR1 GTSNPN, CDR2 SVGIG (reference sequence). The CDR3 DNA is TGTGCCTGGAGTGTAGGGGACGCGGCCGAGCAGTACTTC. Its translation is CAWSVGDAAEQYF.

V gene TRBV30 combines with J gene TRBJ1-3; 9 bases fit TRBD1. The V gene's germline CDR1 is GTSNPN and CDR2 SVGIG (reference sequence). With V trimmed by 8 bases and J by 7 bases, 9 bases remained unmatched. CDR3 length: 13 amino acids. CDR3 nucleotides: TGTGCCGGAGGACAGGGGATAAGGAACACCATATATTTT. It encodes CAGGQGIRNTIYF.

The chain carries TRBV5-4 and TRBJ1-2, with TRBD1 identical over 7 bases. Trimming took 4 bases from V and 5 from J; bases not matched to a gene: 5. CDR3 length equals 13 residues. Germline CDR1 reads SGHNT; CDR2 reads YYREEE (reference sequence). The CDR3 DNA reads TGTGCCAGCAGCGCCGGGACAGAATATGGCTACACCTTC. Its protein product is CASSAGTEYGYTF.

This clone was found a few times. The V gene is TRBV7-2, the J gene TRBJ1-2; 8 bases agree with TRBD1. J was trimmed by 2 bases and V by 1 base; bases with no gene match: 3. This CDR3 contains 15 residues. Germline V gene lookup returns CDR1 SGHTA and CDR2 FQGNSA. The DNA for the CDR3 is TGTGCCAGCAGCTTAGTGGGGACAGGCAACTATGGCTACACCTTC. Its protein product is CASSLVGTGNYGYTF.

The V gene is TRBV5-1, the J gene TRBJ2-3, with unresolved D. The V gene's germline CDR1 is SGHRS and CDR2 YFSETQ. The V and J ends lost 1 base and 0 bases respectively, with 9 bases between them. The CDR3 extends over 15 amino acids. CDR3 loop: CASSLMEPSTDTQYF. For the CDR3, the DNA is TGCGCCAGCAGCTTGATGGAACCTAGCACAGATACGCAGTATTTT.

The V gene is TRBV15, the J gene TRBJ2-7; tentative D call: TRBD1 (6 bases). Trimming took 1 base from V and 1 from J, leaving 14 bases between them. This CDR3 spans 16 amino acids. Germline V CDR1 and CDR2: LNHNV, YYDKDF (reference sequence). For the CDR3, the DNA is TGTGCCACCAGCAGAGGAAACAGGGTCATTTCCTACGAGCAGTACTTC. Amino acids: CATSRGNRVISYEQYF. The variable domain in full, with the rest retrieved from reference TRBV15 and TRBJ2-7, is DAMVIQNPRYQVTQFGKPVTLSCSQTLNHNVMYWYQQKSSQAPKLLFHYYDKDFNNEADTPDNFQSRRPNTSFCFLDIRSPGLGDTAMYLCATSRGNRVISYEQYFGPGTRLTVT.

This rearrangement joins TRBV5-1 to TRBJ2-5; D gene uncertain. The CDR3 runs 14 residues. Trimming left V 0 bases short and J 3 bases short, with 9 bases between. Germline V gene data show CDR1 as SGHRS and CDR2 as YFSETQ. The CDR3 here is CASSLARREETQYF. For the CDR3, the DNA is TGCGCCAGCAGCTTGGCCAGGAGAGAAGAGACCCAGTACTTC.

This clone was counted a single time. The chain uses TRBV10-3 and TRBJ2-6; 7 positions agree with TRBD2. CDR1 ENHRY and CDR2 SYGVKD come from the germline V gene. There are 13 residues in the CDR3. V dropped 9 bases and J dropped 4; count of bases not matched to a gene: 3. CDR3 region: CAIGRVGANVLTF. CDR3 bases: TGTGCCATAGGGAGGGTCGGGGCCAACGTCCTGACTTTC.